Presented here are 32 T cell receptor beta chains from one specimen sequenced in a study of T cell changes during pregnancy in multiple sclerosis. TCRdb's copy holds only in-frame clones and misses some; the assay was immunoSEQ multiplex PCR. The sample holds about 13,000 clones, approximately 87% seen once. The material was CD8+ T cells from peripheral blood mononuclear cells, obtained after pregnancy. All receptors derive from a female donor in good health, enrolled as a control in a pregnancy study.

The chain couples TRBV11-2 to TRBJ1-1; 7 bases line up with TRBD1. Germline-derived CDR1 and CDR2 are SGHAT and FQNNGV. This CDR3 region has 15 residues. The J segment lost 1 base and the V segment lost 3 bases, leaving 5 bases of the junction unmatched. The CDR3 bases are TGTGCCAGCAGCTTCCCTTACAGGGGGAACACTGAAGCTTTCTTT. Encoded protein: CASSFPYRGNTEAFF.

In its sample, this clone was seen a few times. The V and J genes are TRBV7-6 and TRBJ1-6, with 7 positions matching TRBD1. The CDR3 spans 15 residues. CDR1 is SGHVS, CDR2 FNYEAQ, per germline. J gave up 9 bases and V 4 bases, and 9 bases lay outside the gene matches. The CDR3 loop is CASSSSTGMGSPLHF. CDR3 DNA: TGTGCCAGCAGCTCCTCGACAGGGATGGGTTCACCCCTCCACTTT.

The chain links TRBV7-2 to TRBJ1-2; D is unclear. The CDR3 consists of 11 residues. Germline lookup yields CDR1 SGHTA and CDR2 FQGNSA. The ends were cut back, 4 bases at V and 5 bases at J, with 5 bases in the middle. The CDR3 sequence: CASSSGYGYTF. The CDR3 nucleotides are TGTGCCAGCAGCTCCGGGTATGGCTACACCTTC. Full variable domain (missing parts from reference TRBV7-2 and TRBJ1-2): GAGVSQSPSNKVTEKGKDVELRCDPISGHTALYWYRQSLGQGLEFLIYFQGNSAPDKSGLPSDRFSAERTGGSVSTLTIQRTQQEDSAVYLCASSSGYGYTFGSGTRLTVV.

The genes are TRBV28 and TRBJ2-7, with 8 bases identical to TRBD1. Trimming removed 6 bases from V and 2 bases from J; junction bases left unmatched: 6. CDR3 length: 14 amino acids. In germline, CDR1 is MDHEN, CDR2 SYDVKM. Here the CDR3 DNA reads TGTGCCAGCAGGTCGACAGGGGCTACCTACGAGCAGTACTTC. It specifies CASRSTGATYEQYF.

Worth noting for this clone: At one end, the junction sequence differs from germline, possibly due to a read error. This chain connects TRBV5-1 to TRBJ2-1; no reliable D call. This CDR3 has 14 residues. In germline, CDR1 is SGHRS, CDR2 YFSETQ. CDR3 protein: CASSLVGSSNEQFF. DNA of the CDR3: TGCGCCAGCAGCTTGGTGGGCTCCTCCAATGAGCAGTTCTTC.

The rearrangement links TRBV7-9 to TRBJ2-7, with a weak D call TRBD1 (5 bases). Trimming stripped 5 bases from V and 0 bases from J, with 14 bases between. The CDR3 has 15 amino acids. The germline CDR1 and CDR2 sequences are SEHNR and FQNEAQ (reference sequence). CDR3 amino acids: CASSQEGASSYEQYF. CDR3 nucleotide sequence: TGTGCCAGCAGCCAGGAAGGGGCAAGCTCCTACGAGCAGTACTTC.

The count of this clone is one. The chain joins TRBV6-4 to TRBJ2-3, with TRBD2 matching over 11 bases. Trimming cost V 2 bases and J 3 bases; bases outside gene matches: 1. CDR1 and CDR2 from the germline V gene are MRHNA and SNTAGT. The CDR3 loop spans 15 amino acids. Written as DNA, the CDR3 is TGTGCCAGCAGTGACGTAGCGGGAGGGACAGATACGCAGTATTTT. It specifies CASSDVAGGTDTQYF.

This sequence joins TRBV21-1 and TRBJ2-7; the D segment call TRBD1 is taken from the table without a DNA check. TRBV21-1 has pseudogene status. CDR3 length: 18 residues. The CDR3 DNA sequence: TGTGCCAGCAGCACACCGGGACAGGGGCCTCCGAGCTCCTACGAGCAGTACTTC. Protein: CASSTPGQGPPSSYEQYF.

CDR3 sequence reads: CASSGNNRYEQYF. The CDR3 nucleotides are TGTGCCAGCAGTGGTAACAACCGTTACGAGCAGTACTTC. The rearrangement links TRBV27 to TRBJ2-7; D is ambiguous. Trimming stripped 5 bases from V and 4 bases from J, with 12 bases between. This CDR3 is built from 13 residues. Germline V gene lookup returns CDR1 MNHEY and CDR2 SMNVEV (reference sequence).

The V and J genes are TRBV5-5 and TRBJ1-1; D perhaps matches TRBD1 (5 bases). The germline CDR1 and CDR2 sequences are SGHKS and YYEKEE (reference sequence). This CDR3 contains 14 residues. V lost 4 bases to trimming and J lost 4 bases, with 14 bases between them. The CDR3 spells CASSEDPGGTEAFF. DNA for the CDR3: TGTGCCAGCAGCGAGGACCCGGGGGGCACTGAAGCTTTCTTT.

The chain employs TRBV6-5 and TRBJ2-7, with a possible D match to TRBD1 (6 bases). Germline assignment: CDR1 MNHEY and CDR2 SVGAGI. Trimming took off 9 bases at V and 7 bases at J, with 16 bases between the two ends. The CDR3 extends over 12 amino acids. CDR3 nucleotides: TGTGCCAGTTCCCAGTCGGGGACAGAGCAGTACTTC. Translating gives CASSQSGTEQYF.

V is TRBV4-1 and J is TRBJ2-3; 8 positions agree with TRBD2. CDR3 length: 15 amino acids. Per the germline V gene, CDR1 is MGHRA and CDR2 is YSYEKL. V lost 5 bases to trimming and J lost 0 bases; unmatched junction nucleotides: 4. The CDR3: CASSELAESTDTQYF. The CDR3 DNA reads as TGCGCCAGCAGCGAACTAGCGGAGAGCACAGATACGCAGTATTTT.

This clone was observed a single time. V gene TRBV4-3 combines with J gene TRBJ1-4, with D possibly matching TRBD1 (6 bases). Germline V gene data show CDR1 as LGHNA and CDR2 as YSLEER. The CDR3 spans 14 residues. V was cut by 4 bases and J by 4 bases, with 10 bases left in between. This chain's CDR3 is CASSLDSLNEKLFF. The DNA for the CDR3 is TGCGCCAGCAGCCTGGACAGTCTTAATGAAAAACTGTTTTTT.

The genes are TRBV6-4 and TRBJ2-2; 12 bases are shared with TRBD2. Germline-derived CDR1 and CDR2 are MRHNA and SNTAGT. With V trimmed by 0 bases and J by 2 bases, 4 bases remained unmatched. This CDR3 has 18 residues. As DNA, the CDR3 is TGTGCCAGCAGTGACTCGAGACTAGCGGGGGAAAACACCGGGGAGCTGTTTTTT. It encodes CASSDSRLAGENTGELFF.

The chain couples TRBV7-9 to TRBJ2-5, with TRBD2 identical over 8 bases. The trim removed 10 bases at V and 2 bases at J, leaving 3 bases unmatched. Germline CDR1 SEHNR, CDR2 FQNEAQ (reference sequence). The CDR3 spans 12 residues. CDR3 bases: TGTGCCACGGCGGGGGGACAAGAGACCCAGTACTTC. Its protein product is CATAGGQETQYF.

The CDR3 DNA reads TGCAGCGTTCAGTGGGGTAGCGGGAGCTACGAGCAGTACTTC. This translates into CSVQWGSGSYEQYF. The J gene is TRBJ2-7, the V gene TRBV29-1; 9 bases are a match to TRBD2. Per the germline V gene, CDR1 is SQVTM and CDR2 is ANQGSEA. V was clipped by 5 bases and J by 3 bases; unmatched bases: 8. The CDR3 loop spans 14 amino acids.

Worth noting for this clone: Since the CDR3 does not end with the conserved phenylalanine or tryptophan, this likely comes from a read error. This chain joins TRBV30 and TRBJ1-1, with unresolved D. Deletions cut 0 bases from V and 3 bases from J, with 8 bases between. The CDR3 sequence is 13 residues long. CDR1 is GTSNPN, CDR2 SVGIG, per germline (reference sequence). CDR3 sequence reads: CAWSVSRDTEAFL. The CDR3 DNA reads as TGTGCCTGGAGTGTATCAAGAGACACTGAAGCTTTCCTT.

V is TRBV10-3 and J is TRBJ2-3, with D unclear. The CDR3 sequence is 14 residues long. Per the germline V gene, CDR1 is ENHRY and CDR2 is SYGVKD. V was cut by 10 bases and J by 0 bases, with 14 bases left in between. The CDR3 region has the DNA TGTGCCACCCAATCCCTATCTAGCACAGATACGCAGTATTTT. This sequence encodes CATQSLSSTDTQYF.

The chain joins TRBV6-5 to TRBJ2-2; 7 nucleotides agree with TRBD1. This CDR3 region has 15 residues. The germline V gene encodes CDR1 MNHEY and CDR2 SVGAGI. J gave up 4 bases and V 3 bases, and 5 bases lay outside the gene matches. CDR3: CASSYRGQTTGELFF. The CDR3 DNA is TGTGCCAGCAGTTATAGGGGACAGACCACCGGGGAGCTGTTTTTT.

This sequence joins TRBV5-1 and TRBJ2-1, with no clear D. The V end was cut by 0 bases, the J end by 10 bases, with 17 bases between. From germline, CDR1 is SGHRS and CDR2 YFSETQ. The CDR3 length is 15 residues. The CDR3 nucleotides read TGCGCCAGCAGCTTGGTACATGGGCCCCCTGAGGAGCAGTTCTTC. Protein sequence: CASSLVHGPPEEQFF.

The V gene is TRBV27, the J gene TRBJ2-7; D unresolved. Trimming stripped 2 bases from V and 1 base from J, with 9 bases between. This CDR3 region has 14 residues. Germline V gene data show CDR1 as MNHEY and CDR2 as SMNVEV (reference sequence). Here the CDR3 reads CASSLQALSYEQYF. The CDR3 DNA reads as TGTGCCAGCAGTTTACAGGCGCTATCCTACGAGCAGTACTTC.

The chain's CDR3 is CASSQGGVLYEQYF. The DNA of the CDR3 is TGCGCCAGCAGCCAAGGAGGTGTATTGTACGAGCAGTACTTC. This chain links TRBV4-1 with TRBJ2-7; no firm D call. The CDR3 spans 14 residues. Trimming took off 1 base at V and 4 bases at J, with 11 bases between the two ends. Germline V lookup: CDR1 MGHRA, CDR2 YSYEKL.

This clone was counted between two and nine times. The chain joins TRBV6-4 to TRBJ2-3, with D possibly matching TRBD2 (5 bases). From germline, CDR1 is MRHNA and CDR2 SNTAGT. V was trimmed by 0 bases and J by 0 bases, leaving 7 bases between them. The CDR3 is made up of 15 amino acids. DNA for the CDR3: TGTGCCAGCAGTGACTCGACGGGGAGCACAGATACGCAGTATTTT. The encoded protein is CASSDSTGSTDTQYF.

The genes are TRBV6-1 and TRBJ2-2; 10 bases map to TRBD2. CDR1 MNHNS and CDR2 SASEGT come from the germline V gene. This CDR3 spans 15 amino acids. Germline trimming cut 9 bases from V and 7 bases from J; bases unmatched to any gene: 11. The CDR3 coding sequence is TGTGCCAGTCGTCCCTTAGCGGGAGGTGGCGGGGAGCTGTTTTTT. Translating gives CASRPLAGGGGELFF.

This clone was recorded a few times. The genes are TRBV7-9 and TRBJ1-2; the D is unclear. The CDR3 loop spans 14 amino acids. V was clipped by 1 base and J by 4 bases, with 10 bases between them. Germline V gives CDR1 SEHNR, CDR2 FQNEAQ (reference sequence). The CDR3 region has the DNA TGTGCCAGCAGCTTAGGAAGCTCACCCTATGGCTACACCTTC. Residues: CASSLGSSPYGYTF.

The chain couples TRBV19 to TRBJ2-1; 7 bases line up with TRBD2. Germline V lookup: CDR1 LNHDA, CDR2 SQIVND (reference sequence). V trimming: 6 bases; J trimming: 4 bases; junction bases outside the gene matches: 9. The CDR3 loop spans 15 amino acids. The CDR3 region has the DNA TGTGCCAGTAGCATGGGTAGCGGGTCTTACAATGAGCAGTTCTTC. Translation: CASSMGSGSYNEQFF.

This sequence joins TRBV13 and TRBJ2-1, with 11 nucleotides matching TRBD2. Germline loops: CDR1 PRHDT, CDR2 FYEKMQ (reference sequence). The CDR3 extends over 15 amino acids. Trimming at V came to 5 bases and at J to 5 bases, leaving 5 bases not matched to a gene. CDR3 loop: CASSARLAGNNEQFF. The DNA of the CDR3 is TGTGCCAGCAGCGCCCGACTAGCGGGGAACAATGAGCAGTTCTTC. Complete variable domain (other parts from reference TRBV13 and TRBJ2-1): AAGVIQSPRHLIKEKRETATLKCYPIPRHDTVYWYQQGPGQDPQFLISFYEKMQSDKGSIPDRFSAQQFSDYHSELNMSSLELGDSALYFCASSARLAGNNEQFFGPGTRLTVL.

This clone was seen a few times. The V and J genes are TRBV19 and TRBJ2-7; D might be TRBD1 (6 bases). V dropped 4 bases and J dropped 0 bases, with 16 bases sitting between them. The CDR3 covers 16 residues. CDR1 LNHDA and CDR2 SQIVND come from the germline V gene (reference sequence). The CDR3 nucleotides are TGTGCCAGTAGTAACCACAGGGCCAGCAGCTCCTACGAGCAGTACTTC. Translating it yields CASSNHRASSSYEQYF.

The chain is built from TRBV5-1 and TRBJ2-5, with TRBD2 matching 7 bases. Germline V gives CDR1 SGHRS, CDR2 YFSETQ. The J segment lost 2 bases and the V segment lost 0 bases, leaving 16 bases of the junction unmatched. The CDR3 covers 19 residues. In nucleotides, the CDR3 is TGCGCCAGCAGCTTGGCCGGGACTAAGGTATCAAATATTCAAGAGACCCAGTACTTC. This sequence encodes CASSLAGTKVSNIQETQYF.

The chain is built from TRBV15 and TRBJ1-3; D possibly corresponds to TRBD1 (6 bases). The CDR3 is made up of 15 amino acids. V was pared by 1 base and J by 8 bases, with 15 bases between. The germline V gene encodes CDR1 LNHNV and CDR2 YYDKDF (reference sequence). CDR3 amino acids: CATSRGTEGADTIYF. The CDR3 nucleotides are TGTGCCACCAGCAGAGGGACAGAAGGAGCGGACACCATATATTTT.

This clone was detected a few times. The CDR3 reads CASSENIAGGPEDTQYF. In DNA form, the CDR3 reads TGTGCCAGCAGTGAGAATATAGCGGGAGGGCCGGAAGATACGCAGTATTTT. The V gene is TRBV6-4, the J gene TRBJ2-3; 11 nucleotides match TRBD2. From germline, CDR1 is MRHNA and CDR2 SNTAGT. The CDR3 contains 17 residues. V trimming: 3 bases; J trimming: 5 bases; junction bases outside the gene matches: 10.

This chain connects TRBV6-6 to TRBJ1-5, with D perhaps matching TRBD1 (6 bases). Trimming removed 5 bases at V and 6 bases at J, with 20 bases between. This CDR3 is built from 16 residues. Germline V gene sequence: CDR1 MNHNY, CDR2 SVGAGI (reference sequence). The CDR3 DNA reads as TGTGCCAGCAGTCCTCCAACAGGGTATTACCCTCAGCCCCAGCATTTT. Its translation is CASSPPTGYYPQPQHF.